These 13 T cell receptor beta chains originate from one sample sequenced in a study of control samples from healthy donors and cancer patients. Sequenced by immunoSEQ multiplex PCR; TCRdb stores in-frame clones only, minus some. The sample carries about 82,000 clones, over 90% recorded once. The sample was blood. These receptors all come from a young woman in good health.

V gene TRBV5-1 combines with J gene TRBJ1-2; 11 nucleotides align to TRBD1. Germline V gene data show CDR1 as SGHRS and CDR2 as YFSETQ. The CDR3 contains 14 residues. V lost 3 bases to trimming and J lost 14 bases; unmatched junction nucleotides: 12. The CDR3 DNA follows: TGCGCCAGCAGCTCGACCGGGACAGGGGGAGCTGGTACCTTC. As protein: CASSSTGTGGAGTF. Based on the CDR3 plus reference TRBV5-1 and TRBJ1-2, the full variable domain is KAGVTQTPRYLIKTRGQQVTLSCSPISGHRSVSWYQQTPGQGLQFLFEYFSETQRNKGNFPGRFSGRQFSNSRSEMNVSTLELGDSALYLCASSSTGTGGAGTFGSGTRLTVV.

CDR3 amino acids: CASRPSGRASSGTGELFF. In DNA, the CDR3 is TGTGCCAGCAGACCAAGCGGGAGGGCCTCCTCGGGCACCGGGGAGCTGTTTTTT. This sequence joins TRBV3-1 (or the pseudogene TRBV3-2) and TRBJ2-2; 10 bases are a match to TRBD2. The CDR3 is 18 residues long. In germline, CDR1 is LGHDT, CDR2 YNNKEL (reference sequence). V lost 6 bases and J lost 4; bases outside the gene matches: 14.

The chain uses TRBV5-6 and TRBJ1-2; D call uncertain. V was cut by 1 base and J by 10 bases, with 11 bases left in between. This CDR3 has 12 amino acids. Germline loops: CDR1 SGHDT, CDR2 YYEEEE. CDR3 region: CASSLRNTVYTF. Here the CDR3 DNA reads TGTGCCAGCAGCTTGCGGAATACGGTCTACACCTTC.

The chain joins TRBV7-9 to TRBJ2-3; D is ambiguous. V gave up 5 bases and J gave up 0 bases, with 12 bases separating them. The CDR3 sequence is 15 residues long. From germline, CDR1 is SEHNR and CDR2 FQNEAQ (reference sequence). Here the CDR3 reads CASSPLWTSTDTQYF. Here the CDR3 DNA reads TGTGCCAGCAGCCCTCTTTGGACCAGCACAGATACGCAGTATTTT.

With regard to this clone: This sample also contains other DNA sequences that code for the same CDR3. This chain links TRBV9 with TRBJ2-3; D assignment may be TRBD1 or TRBD2 (5 bases each). From germline, CDR1 is SGDLS and CDR2 YYNGEE. The CDR3 contains 17 residues. Trimming cost V 0 bases and J 4 bases, with 18 bases left between them. DNA for the CDR3: TGTGCCAGCAGCGTAGCCGGACGAGGTTTGGGGGCAGATACGCAGTATTTT. Residues: CASSVAGRGLGADTQYF.

V usage is TRBV27 and J usage is TRBJ1-2; 11 bases are shared with TRBD1. Germline CDR1 MNHEY, CDR2 SMNVEV (reference sequence). The V segment lost 9 bases and the J segment 4 bases; nucleotides outside the gene matches: 7. This CDR3 has 14 amino acids. CDR3 residues: CASRTGGDFYGYTF. For the CDR3, the DNA is TGTGCCAGTAGGACAGGGGGCGACTTCTATGGCTACACCTTC.

This chain uses TRBV3-1 (or the pseudogene TRBV3-2) with TRBJ2-7; no clear D. The ends were cut back, 3 bases at V and 2 bases at J, with 5 bases in the middle. Germline V gives CDR1 LGHDT, CDR2 YNNKEL (reference sequence). CDR3 size: 12 residues. The CDR3 spells CASSQLTYEQYF. The DNA of the CDR3 is TGTGCCAGCAGCCAGCTCACCTACGAGCAGTACTTC.

The CDR3 sequence is CASSLPTSGEAYEQYF. The DNA of the CDR3 is TGTGCCAGCAGCCTACCTACTAGCGGGGAAGCCTACGAGCAGTACTTC. This chain uses TRBV13 with TRBJ2-7, with TRBD2 matching 10 bases. The CDR3 is 16 amino acids. CDR1 PRHDT and CDR2 FYEKMQ come from the germline V gene (reference sequence). The trim removed 5 bases at V and 2 bases at J, leaving 9 bases unmatched.

The chain is built from TRBV27 and TRBJ2-7; D remains ambiguous. V was trimmed by 3 bases and J by 0 bases, leaving 15 bases between them. Germline CDR1 reads MNHEY; CDR2 reads SMNVEV (reference sequence). The CDR3 is 16 residues long. CDR3 sequence: CASSLEPVSSSYEQYF. The CDR3 DNA reads TGTGCCAGCAGTTTGGAACCGGTATCAAGCTCCTACGAGCAGTACTTC.

The V and J genes are TRBV7-2 and TRBJ1-2, with 9 nucleotides matching TRBD1. With 3 bases clipped from V and 8 bases from J, the junction kept 13 bases outside the gene matches. The CDR3 contains 16 residues. Germline V gene sequence: CDR1 SGHTA, CDR2 FQGNSA. The CDR3 loop is CASSLGTGRRIEGYTF. DNA of the CDR3: TGTGCCAGCAGCTTGGGGACAGGGCGCAGGATTGAGGGCTACACCTTC.

The chain is built from TRBV28 and TRBJ1-1; D call uncertain. Trimming pared 4 bases from V and 5 bases from J, leaving 8 bases between. This CDR3 has 12 amino acids. CDR1 MDHEN and CDR2 SYDVKM come from the germline V gene. CDR3 DNA: TGTGCCAGCAGTTCTCGTGGGACTGAAGCTTTCTTT. Residues: CASSSRGTEAFF.

This clone was recorded only once. This rearrangement joins TRBV27 to TRBJ2-1; the D gene is possibly TRBD2 (5 bases). From germline, CDR1 is MNHEY and CDR2 SMNVEV (reference sequence). V lost 4 bases and J lost 5, with 12 bases in between. The CDR3 is 14 residues long. The chain's CDR3 is CASSSGYGDNEQFF. CDR3 nucleotide sequence: TGTGCCAGCAGTTCGGGCTACGGGGACAATGAGCAGTTCTTC.

This clone has just one count. The chain recombines TRBV9 with TRBJ2-5; the match to TRBD2 covers 12 bases. Germline lookup yields CDR1 SGDLS and CDR2 YYNGEE. V lost 0 bases to trimming and J lost 5 bases; unmatched junction nucleotides: 8. CDR3 length: 17 residues. The CDR3 DNA reads TGTGCCAGCAGCGTAGGACCTAGCGGGAGGGCCCTTGAGACCCAGTACTTC. Translated: CASSVGPSGRALETQYF.